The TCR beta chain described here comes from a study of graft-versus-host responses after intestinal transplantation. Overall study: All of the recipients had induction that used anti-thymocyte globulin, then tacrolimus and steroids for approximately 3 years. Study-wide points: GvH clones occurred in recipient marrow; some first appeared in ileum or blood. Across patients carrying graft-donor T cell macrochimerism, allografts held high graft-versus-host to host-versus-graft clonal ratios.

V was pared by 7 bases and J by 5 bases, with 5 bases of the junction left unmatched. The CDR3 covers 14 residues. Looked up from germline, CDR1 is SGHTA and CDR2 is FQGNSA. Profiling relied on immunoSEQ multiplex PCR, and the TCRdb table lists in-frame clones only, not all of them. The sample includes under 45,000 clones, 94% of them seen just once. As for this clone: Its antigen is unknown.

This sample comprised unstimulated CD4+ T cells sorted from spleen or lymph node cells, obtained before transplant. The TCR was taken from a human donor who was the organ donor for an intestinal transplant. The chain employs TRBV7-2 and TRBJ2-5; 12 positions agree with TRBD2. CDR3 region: CASMASGGEETQYF. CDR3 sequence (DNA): TGTGCCAGCATGGCTAGCGGGGGGGAGGAGACCCAGTACTTC. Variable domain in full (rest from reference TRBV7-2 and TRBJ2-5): GAGVSQSPSNKVTEKGKDVELRCDPISGHTALYWYRQSLGQGLEFLIYFQGNSAPDKSGLPSDRFSAERTGGSVSTLTIQRTQQEDSAVYLCASMASGGEETQYFGPGTRLLVL.